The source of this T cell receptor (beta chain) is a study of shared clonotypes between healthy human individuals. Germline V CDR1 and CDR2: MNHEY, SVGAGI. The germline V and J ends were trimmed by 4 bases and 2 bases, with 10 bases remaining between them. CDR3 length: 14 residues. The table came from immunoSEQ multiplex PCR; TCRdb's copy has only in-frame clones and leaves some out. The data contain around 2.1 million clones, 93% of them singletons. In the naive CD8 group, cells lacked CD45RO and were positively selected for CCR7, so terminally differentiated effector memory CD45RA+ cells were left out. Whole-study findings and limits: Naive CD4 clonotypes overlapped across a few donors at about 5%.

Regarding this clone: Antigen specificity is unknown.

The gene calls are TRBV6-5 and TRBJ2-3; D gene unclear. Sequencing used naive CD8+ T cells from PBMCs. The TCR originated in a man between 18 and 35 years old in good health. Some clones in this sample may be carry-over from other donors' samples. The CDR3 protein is CASSSVSPTDTQYF. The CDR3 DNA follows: TGTGCCAGCAGTTCGGTCAGTCCCACAGATACGCAGTATTTT.